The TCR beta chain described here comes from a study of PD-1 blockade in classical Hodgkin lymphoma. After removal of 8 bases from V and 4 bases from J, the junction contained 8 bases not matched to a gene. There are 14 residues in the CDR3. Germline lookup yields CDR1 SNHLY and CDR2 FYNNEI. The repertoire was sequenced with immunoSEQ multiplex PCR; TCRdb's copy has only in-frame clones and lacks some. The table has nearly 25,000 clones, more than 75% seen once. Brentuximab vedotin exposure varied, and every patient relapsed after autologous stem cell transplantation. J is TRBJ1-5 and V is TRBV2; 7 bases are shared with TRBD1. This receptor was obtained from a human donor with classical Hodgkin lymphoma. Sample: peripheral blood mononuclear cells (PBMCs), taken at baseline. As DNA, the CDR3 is TGTGCCAGCGCAGGACAGGACGGGAATCAGCCCCAGCATTTT. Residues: CASAGQDGNQPQHF.